Each of the 20 T cell receptor beta chains below was sequenced from the same sample in a study of cytomegalovirus exposure and HLA in healthy donors. The PCR was carried out with 60 Vbeta primers and 13 Jbeta primers. The data were produced by immunoSEQ multiplex PCR, yet TCRdb's version contains in-frame clones alone and is incomplete. The sample contains a few hundred thousand clones, 80% to 90% of which appear only once. The sample was PBMCs. These receptors originate from a young man in good health and CMV-seronegative.

The chain combines TRBV19 with TRBJ2-1, with D perhaps TRBD2 (6 bases). V lost 3 bases, J lost 6 bases, and 21 bases lay in between. Germline loops: CDR1 LNHDA, CDR2 SQIVND (reference sequence). This CDR3 spans 17 amino acids. The CDR3 protein is CASSIGYRGRESNEQFF. CDR3 nucleotides: TGTGCCAGTAGTATTGGGTACCGGGGCCGGGAGAGCAATGAGCAGTTCTTC.

The chain is built from TRBV11-3 and TRBJ2-5, with 10 positions matching TRBD2. This CDR3 is built from 14 residues. Germline loops: CDR1 SGHNT, CDR2 YENEEA. J lost 5 bases, V lost 5 bases, and 5 bases had no gene match. CDR3 loop: CASSAPGLAETQYF. CDR3 DNA sequence: TGTGCCAGCAGCGCGCCGGGACTAGCGGAGACCCAGTACTTC.

This clone was seen a few times. This chain links TRBV7-2 with TRBJ1-5, with no clear D. The CDR3 length is 13 residues. The germline V and J ends were trimmed by 4 bases and 0 bases, with 4 bases remaining between them. The germline gives CDR1 SGHTA, CDR2 FQGNSA. This CDR3 is CASSWASNQPQHF. The DNA for the CDR3 is TGTGCCAGCAGCTGGGCTAGCAATCAGCCCCAGCATTTT.

This clone was seen more than once but under ten times. J is TRBJ2-1 and V is TRBV4-1; 7 bases map to TRBD2. J was trimmed by 10 bases and V by 3 bases; bases with no gene match: 3. The CDR3 covers 12 residues. CDR1 and CDR2 from the germline V gene are MGHRA and YSYEKL. The chain's CDR3 is CASSHETSEQFF. The CDR3 nucleotides are TGCGCCAGCAGCCACGAGACTAGCGAGCAGTTCTTC.

This clone was counted once. Other DNA sequences from this sample encode an identical CDR3 as well. The chain is built from TRBV4-2 and TRBJ2-7, with 12 bases matching TRBD2. V lost 0 bases, J lost 4 bases, and 4 bases stayed unmatched. The CDR3 sequence is 16 residues long. CDR1 and CDR2 from the germline V gene are LGHNA and YNFKEQ. The CDR3 sequence: CASSQDLAGGPYEQYF. Here the CDR3 DNA reads TGTGCCAGCAGCCAAGACCTAGCGGGGGGGCCTTACGAGCAGTACTTC.

The V and J genes are TRBV28 and TRBJ2-2; D is unresolved. V lost 3 bases and J lost 7, with 3 bases in between. The CDR3 runs to 11 residues. The germline gives CDR1 MDHEN, CDR2 SYDVKM. The CDR3 reads CASSFYGELFF. The CDR3 DNA reads as TGTGCCAGCAGTTTCTACGGGGAGCTGTTTTTT.

The chain carries TRBV29-1 and TRBJ1-2, with 8 nucleotides matching TRBD1. V shed 2 bases and J 8 bases; nucleotides not matched to a gene: 7. The CDR3 consists of 13 residues. In germline, CDR1 is SQVTM, CDR2 ANQGSEA. The CDR3 region is CSVEIQGARGYTF. CDR3 DNA: TGCAGCGTTGAAATTCAGGGGGCGCGGGGCTACACCTTC. The full variable domain, with the rest looked up from reference TRBV29-1 and TRBJ1-2, is SAVISQKPSRDICQRGTSLTIQCQVDSQVTMMFWYRQQPGQSLTLIATANQGSEATYESGFVIDKFPISRPNLTFSTLTVSNMSPEDSSIYLCSVEIQGARGYTFGSGTRLTVV.

The chain carries TRBV15 and TRBJ1-3, with unresolved D. V lost 0 bases and J lost 0, with 9 bases in between. Looked up from germline, CDR1 is LNHNV and CDR2 is YYDKDF (reference sequence). This CDR3 is 16 amino acids long. CDR3 in DNA: TGTGCCACCAGCAGAGATCTTAGTATCTCTGGAAACACCATATATTTT. It specifies CATSRDLSISGNTIYF.

The chain employs TRBV11-2 and TRBJ2-7; possibly TRBD2 for D (6 bases). Deletions cut 0 bases from V and 0 bases from J, with 9 bases between. CDR3 size: 15 residues. Germline CDR1 and CDR2: SGHAT and FQNNGV. The CDR3 nucleotides are TGTGCCAGCAGCTTAGAGGGGGGAAGCTCCTACGAGCAGTACTTC. Amino acid sequence: CASSLEGGSSYEQYF.

The CDR3 region is CASSLFGSMAGWQETQYF. The CDR3 DNA reads TGTGCCAGCAGTTTATTCGGGTCGATGGCGGGGTGGCAAGAGACCCAGTACTTC. This chain joins TRBV27 and TRBJ2-5, with TRBD2 as a possible D gene (6 bases). The germline V and J ends were trimmed by 1 base and 2 bases, with 20 bases remaining between them. The CDR3 runs to 18 residues. Germline CDR1 MNHEY, CDR2 SMNVEV (reference sequence).

The count of this clone is one. V gene TRBV7-9 combines with J gene TRBJ1-4, with a weak D call TRBD1 (5 bases). Looked up from germline, CDR1 is SEHNR and CDR2 is FQNEAQ (reference sequence). The CDR3 runs to 16 residues. Trimming took 4 bases from V and 4 from J, leaving 16 bases between them. DNA of the CDR3: TGTGCCAGCAGCTCAGCCCGACAGACTCTTAATGAAAAACTGTTTTTT. It encodes CASSSARQTLNEKLFF.

The V and J genes are TRBV5-1 and TRBJ2-5, with 9 bases fitting TRBD2. CDR3 length: 13 amino acids. In germline, CDR1 is SGHRS, CDR2 YFSETQ. The V and J ends lost 4 bases and 2 bases, in that order; junction bases with no gene match: 0. The CDR3 protein is CASSAGGQETQYF. The CDR3 DNA is TGCGCCAGCAGCGCGGGGGGGCAAGAGACCCAGTACTTC.

This sequence joins TRBV7-9 and TRBJ1-2; 7 positions match TRBD1. With 1 base clipped from V and 6 bases from J, the junction kept 2 bases outside the gene matches. The germline V gene encodes CDR1 SEHNR and CDR2 FQNEAQ (reference sequence). The CDR3 totals 13 residues. The CDR3 protein is CASSLGQGNGYTF. CDR3 sequence (DNA): TGTGCCAGCAGCTTAGGACAGGGAAATGGCTACACCTTC. Full variable domain (outside the CDR3, taken from reference TRBV7-9 and TRBJ1-2): DTGVSQNPRHKITKRGQNVTFRCDPISEHNRLYWYRQTLGQGPEFLTYFQNEAQLEKSRLLSDRFSAERPKGSFSTLEIQRTEQGDSAMYLCASSLGQGNGYTFGSGTRLTVV.

The genes are TRBV4-1 and TRBJ1-6; 7 nucleotides line up with TRBD1. The CDR3 covers 18 residues. V lost 0 bases to trimming and J lost 3 bases; unmatched junction nucleotides: 8. The V gene's germline CDR1 is MGHRA and CDR2 YSYEKL. The CDR3 coding sequence is TGCGCCAGCAGCCAAGATCGGGCGACAGGGTACTATAATTCACCCCTCCACTTT. Its translation is CASSQDRATGYYNSPLHF.

Here the CDR3 reads CASSARGDAETQYF. The CDR3 DNA reads TGTGCCAGCAGTGCGCGGGGGGACGCAGAGACCCAGTACTTC. The chain joins TRBV28 to TRBJ2-5; 8 nucleotides align to TRBD2. Germline CDR1 MDHEN, CDR2 SYDVKM. J was trimmed by 4 bases and V by 5 bases; bases with no gene match: 6. There are 14 residues in the CDR3.

This clone was seen only a few times. The chain uses TRBV6-5 and TRBJ1-1, with no clear D. Germline CDR1 MNHEY, CDR2 SVGAGI. Trimming took 0 bases from V and 8 from J, leaving 10 bases between them. This CDR3 spans 13 amino acids. CDR3 nucleotides: TGTGCCAGCAGTTACTCGAGGTGGAGGGAAGCTTTCTTT. Residues: CASSYSRWREAFF.

The gene calls are TRBV14 and TRBJ1-5; D call uncertain. Trimming shortened V by 0 bases and J by 6 bases, and 21 bases separated the two germline ends. This CDR3 comprises 18 residues. Germline CDR1 SGHDN, CDR2 FVKESK. Here the CDR3 reads CASSQDNFFAGFSQPQHF. The CDR3 DNA reads as TGTGCCAGCAGCCAAGATAATTTTTTTGCGGGATTCTCTCAGCCCCAGCATTTT.

This rearrangement joins TRBV5-4 to TRBJ2-7; a weak D match, TRBD2 (5 bases). V was shortened by 0 bases and J by 4 bases, with 11 bases between the two germline ends. The CDR3 sequence is 14 residues long. Germline loops: CDR1 SGHNT, CDR2 YYREEE (reference sequence). The CDR3 nucleotides are TGTGCCAGCAGCTTGGGTCCGGAGGCATACGAGCAGTACTTC. This codes for CASSLGPEAYEQYF.

J is TRBJ2-7 and V is TRBV11-2; 7 nucleotides align to TRBD1. V dropped 4 bases and J dropped 4; count of bases not matched to a gene: 10. The CDR3 has 15 amino acids. Germline V lookup: CDR1 SGHAT, CDR2 FQNNGV. The CDR3 DNA reads as TGTGCCAGCAGCTCAGGGGACAGCGTATTGTACGAGCAGTACTTC. Protein sequence: CASSSGDSVLYEQYF.

The chain recombines TRBV6-5 with TRBJ2-2; D is uncertain. This CDR3 contains 14 residues. Trimming shortened V by 4 bases and J by 2 bases, and 8 bases separated the two germline ends. Germline V gene sequence: CDR1 MNHEY, CDR2 SVGAGI. In nucleotides, the CDR3 is TGTGCCAGCAGTTTTGAGATTAACACCGGGGAGCTGTTTTTT. Translated: CASSFEINTGELFF.